This is a list of T cell receptor beta chains from one sample in a study of T-cell reconstitution after alpha-beta-depleted transplantation in children. TCRdb ran MiXCR on the PCR reads and lists one entry per CDR3 protein. The repertoire holds under 850,000 distinct CDR3 sequences, with around 13% as singletons. Sequenced material: PBMCs, taken before TCRalphabeta/CD19-depleted stem cell transplant. These receptors all stem from a girl aged 2 to 10 with congenital amegakaryocytic thrombocytopenia, due to receive a stem cell transplant. Each CDR3 is given with its conserved first and last residue. Fields, in order: V gene, J gene, CDR3 protein.

v_gene: TRBV20-1
j_gene: TRBJ2-6
CDR3aa: CSASEIARAGANVLTF

v_gene: TRBV20-1
j_gene: TRBJ1-1
CDR3aa: CSAISRDRGYGEAFF

v_gene: TRBV29-1
j_gene: TRBJ2-2
CDR3aa: CSGGAPPTGELFF

v_gene: TRBV7-8
j_gene: TRBJ2-3
CDR3aa: CASSLLRSAGLPIGEYF

v_gene: TRBV20-1
j_gene: TRBJ2-3
CDR3aa: CSALARGFSDTQYF

v_gene: TRBV24-1
j_gene: TRBJ2-1
CDR3aa: CATSETHGNEQFF

v_gene: TRBV12-5
j_gene: TRBJ2-7
CDR3aa: CASGLRTSGHTYEQYF

v_gene: TRBV5-1
j_gene: TRBJ2-7
CDR3aa: CASSLATTTSGSYEQYF

v_gene: TRBV28
j_gene: TRBJ2-7
CDR3aa: CASRTGSPYEQYF

v_gene: TRBV7-9
j_gene: TRBJ2-7
CDR3aa: CASSVGTGWHEQYF

v_gene: TRBV12-3/TRBV12-4
j_gene: TRBJ2-1
CDR3aa: CASSLTTGYEQFF

v_gene: TRBV9
j_gene: TRBJ2-3
CDR3aa: CASSVSRRSEDWGTDTQYF

v_gene: TRBV29-1
j_gene: TRBJ2-3
CDR3aa: CSVVDPRTDTQYF

v_gene: TRBV4-1
j_gene: TRBJ2-1
CDR3aa: CASSQDQAQAYNEQFF

v_gene: TRBV5-1
j_gene: TRBJ2-4
CDR3aa: CASSGASEGIQYF

v_gene: TRBV12-3/TRBV12-4
j_gene: TRBJ2-1
CDR3aa: CASSPYSSSYNEQFF

v_gene: TRBV20-1
j_gene: TRBJ2-1
CDR3aa: CSARGSGSAYGAGEQFF

v_gene: TRBV5-1
j_gene: TRBJ2-1
CDR3aa: CASSYGGSGSYNEQFF

v_gene: TRBV12-3/TRBV12-4
j_gene: TRBJ2-1
CDR3aa: CASSSGTGAVNEQFF

v_gene: TRBV11-2
j_gene: TRBJ2-1
CDR3aa: CASSFFPARLDEQFF

v_gene: TRBV7-9
j_gene: TRBJ2-2
CDR3aa: CASSLVRLAINTGELFF

v_gene: TRBV15
j_gene: TRBJ2-3
CDR3aa: CATSRGGQGAMDTQYF

v_gene: TRBV5-1
j_gene: TRBJ1-2
CDR3aa: CASSLEVRESYTF

v_gene: TRBV20-1
j_gene: TRBJ1-1
CDR3aa: CSARDKVGLLNTEAFF

v_gene: TRBV3-1
j_gene: TRBJ2-1
CDR3aa: CASTQDPASGSRDEQFF

v_gene: TRBV10-3
j_gene: TRBJ2-7
CDR3aa: CAISESPEPGSYEQYF

v_gene: TRBV7-7
j_gene: TRBJ2-7
CDR3aa: CASSLGTSREQYF

v_gene: TRBV29-1
j_gene: TRBJ2-3
CDR3aa: CSVSLQRTTDTQYF

v_gene: TRBV12-3/TRBV12-4
j_gene: TRBJ2-1
CDR3aa: CASSLLAGEQFF